The 13 T cell receptor beta chains presented below share a single source sample, sequenced in a study of T cells expressing NK-cell markers. No DNA is given; TCRdb re-called the 5' RACE reads and lists each CDR3 protein once. Recorded for this sample: 200,000 to 300,000 distinct CDR3 sequences. The sample consisted of blood T cells: a sorted CD56 or NKG2C T cell subset, CD4+ or CD8+ T cells, or bulk PBMC T cells (not recorded which). All receptors derive from a woman aged 18 to 69 in good health.

This chain uses TRBV10-3 with TRBJ1-1; without DNA, the TCRdb call of TRBD1 cannot be checked. Germline-derived CDR1 and CDR2 are ENHRY and SYGVKD. The CDR3 contains 14 residues. CDR3 loop: CAISGQAMNTEAFF.

Measured by frequency, this clonotype is medium-sized. The chain combines TRBV20-1 with TRBJ1-1. Germline CDR1 is DFQATT and CDR2 is SNEGSKA (reference sequence). The CDR3 totals 15 residues. CDR3 loop: CSASPRDGPNTEAFF.

This sequence joins TRBV29-1 and TRBJ2-4. The CDR3 is 14 residues long. Germline values: CDR1 SQVTM, CDR2 ANQGSEA. The CDR3 loop is CSVVAVLAKNIQYF.

J is TRBJ2-7 and V is TRBV15; absent DNA, TCRdb's TRBD1 call cannot be checked. This CDR3 spans 13 amino acids. Germline loops: CDR1 LNHNV, CDR2 YYDKDF (reference sequence). Here the CDR3 reads CATSSLRGGEQYF.

The genes are TRBV29-1 and TRBJ2-2; TCRdb's D call, TRBD1, is unchecked because there is no DNA. CDR3 length: 14 residues. Looked up from germline, CDR1 is SQVTM and CDR2 is ANQGSEA. CDR3 residues: CSVARDVHTGELFF.

The chain uses TRBV7-2 and TRBJ2-5. Germline lookup yields CDR1 SGHTA and CDR2 FQGNSA. The CDR3 runs to 13 residues. CDR3 residues: CASSLAGLETQYF.

The V and J genes are TRBV5-6 and TRBJ2-6. This CDR3 is 15 amino acids long. The V gene's germline CDR1 is SGHDT and CDR2 YYEEEE. CDR3 sequence: CASSPSRSGANVLTF.

V and J are TRBV4-3 and TRBJ2-1; TCRdb returns TRBD2, unconfirmable since there is no DNA. The length of the CDR3 is 14 residues. Germline assignment: CDR1 LGHNA and CDR2 YSLEER. The CDR3 sequence: CASSQVAGVGEQFF.

The chain uses TRBV6-5 and TRBJ2-2; without DNA, the TCRdb call of TRBD1 cannot be checked. Per germline, CDR1 MNHEY and CDR2 SVGAGI. The CDR3 contains 14 residues. CDR3 sequence: CASRLPDRRGELFF.

This chain links TRBV5-4 with TRBJ1-2; the TCRdb call, TRBD1, lacks DNA for checking. The CDR3 contains 15 residues. CDR1 is SGHNT, CDR2 YYREEE, per germline (reference sequence). CDR3 sequence reads: CASSLLQGEYYGYTF.

This chain uses TRBV7-8 with TRBJ1-2; TCRdb's D call, TRBD1, is unchecked because there is no DNA. CDR1 is SGHVS, CDR2 FQNEAQ, per germline. The length of the CDR3 is 14 residues. CDR3: CASIRGQGNYGYTF.

The rearrangement links TRBV4-2 to TRBJ2-5; TCRdb indicates TRBD1, and absent DNA this call remains unverified. Germline V gene sequence: CDR1 LGHNA, CDR2 YNFKEQ. This CDR3 spans 16 amino acids. CDR3 sequence reads: CASSQVSQGRGETQYF.

The V gene is TRBV7-3, the J gene TRBJ2-5; the D call from TCRdb, TRBD2, cannot be confirmed without DNA. This CDR3 is built from 15 residues. The germline gives CDR1 SGHTA, CDR2 FQGTGA. CDR3 in amino acids: CASSPRGGTGETQYF.